The rows below give T cell receptor beta chains drawn from one sample of a study of a mutant IDH1 vaccine in newly diagnosed glioma. No cognate antigen is known for these TCRs. Sequencing was performed with immunoSEQ multiplex PCR; in TCRdb, only in-frame clones are kept and a portion is missing. The sample comprises around 40,000 clones, roughly 85% of which are singletons, and around 1.8% rests with the top ten. Sequences were derived from PBMCs, sampled from a glioma patient whose treatment included an IDH1 peptide vaccine. These receptors came from a man aged 35 to 55 with glioma. Both conserved end residues are part of each CDR3.

19 TRBV7-2 CASSLVTNAALAGQETQYF
16 TRBV5-1 CASSLALVASTDTQYF
13 TRBV15 CATSSGLEREQFF
17 TRBV4-3 CASSQEFAGGFYNEQFF
19 TRBV21-1 CASSKDAWTGAGFGNTIYF
15 TRBV19 CASSAGTSGSREQYF
15 TRBV18 CASSPRSLGNYGYTF
14 TRBV12-5 CASGSGLAVYEQYF
16 TRBV6-6 CASSIFSFGGEETQYF
15 TRBV6-5 CASSYGRGYTYEQYF
15 TRBV9 CASSVEPSGSETQYF
13 TRBV5-1 CASSSEGVETQYF
16 TRBV9 CASSGGLAGAVDTQYF
13 TRBV7-9 CASSPEVNQPQHF
14 TRBV9 CASSTLSRGDTQYF
14 TRBV18 CASSPIQGNQPQHF
15 TRBV9 CASSVEASGWETQYF
15 TRBV2 CASSEAAAIIYEQYF
16 TRBV5-1 CASSLVGADSGNTIYF
15 TRBV18 CASSRPRGYTDEQYF
16 TRBV9 CASSVGLAGGPMEQYF
16 TRBV2 CASSEARAGGRETQYF
18 TRBV9 CASSVLGGRAGSYNEQFF
17 TRBV19 CASSIGSGDGMNTEAFF
14 TRBV27 CASRTDSLNTEAFF
15 TRBV25-1 CASSGHMRNGNTIYF
14 TRBV9 CASSVEDRASEQYF
11 TRBV28 CATSSSYTQYF
16 TRBV27 CASSSGTGIRGNTIYF
17 TRBV23-1 CASSQTISTIRKETQYF
17 TRBV10-3 CAISHTRGDRRHNEQFF
16 TRBV7-6 CASSPNSGGRVETQYF
13 TRBV6-6 CASGQSSGNTIYF
19 TRBV7-2 CASSSPSGTNPGSKYEQYF
14 TRBV19 CASSIDYNRETQYF
12 TRBV9 CASSFFGYEQYF
14 TRBV2 CASSQTSTQETQYF
13 TRBV5-6 CASSFPGNEKLFF
13 TRBV7-6 CASSLEAHYEQYF
15 TRBV7-7 CASSLDPGPGYEQYF
14 TRBV18 CASSPTRDPETQYF
13 TRBV7-9 CASSLVLTDTQYF
12 TRBV7-9 CASGGRDYEQYF
14 TRBV4-1 CASSVGDSGLEQFF
15 TRBV2 CASSEVGYSNQPQHF
14 TRBV6-4 CASRDRRGNTEAFF
14 TRBV2 CASRLGQAPDTQYF
14 TRBV6-1 CASSPLGISYEQYF
15 TRBV5-1 CASSLRGQGANEQYF